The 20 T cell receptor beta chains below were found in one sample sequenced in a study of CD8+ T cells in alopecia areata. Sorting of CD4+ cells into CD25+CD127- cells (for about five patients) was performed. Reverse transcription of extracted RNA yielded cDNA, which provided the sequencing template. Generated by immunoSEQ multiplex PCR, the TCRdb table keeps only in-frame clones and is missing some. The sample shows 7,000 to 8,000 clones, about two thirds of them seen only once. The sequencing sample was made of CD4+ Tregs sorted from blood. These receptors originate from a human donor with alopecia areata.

The CDR3 here is CSRGLNTEAFF. The CDR3, as DNA: TGCAGCAGGGGTCTGAACACTGAAGCTTTCTTT. J is TRBJ1-1 and V is TRBV20-1, with a tentative D call TRBD1 (6 bases). This CDR3 is built from 11 residues. Germline V CDR1 and CDR2: DFQATT, SNEGSKA (reference sequence).

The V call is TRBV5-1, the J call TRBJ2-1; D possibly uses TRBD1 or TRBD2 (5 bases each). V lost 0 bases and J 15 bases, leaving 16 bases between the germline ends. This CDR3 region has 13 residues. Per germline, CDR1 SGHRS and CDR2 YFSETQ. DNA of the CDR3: TGCGCCAGCAGCTTGGCACCGGGACGCGGTCTGTTCTTC. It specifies CASSLAPGRGLFF.

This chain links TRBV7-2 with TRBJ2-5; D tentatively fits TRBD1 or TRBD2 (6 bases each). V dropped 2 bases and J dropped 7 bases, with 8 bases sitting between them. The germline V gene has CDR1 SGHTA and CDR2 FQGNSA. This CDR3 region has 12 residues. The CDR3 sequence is CASSLTGATQYF. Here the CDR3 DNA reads TGTGCCAGCAGCTTAACGGGGGCGACCCAGTACTTC. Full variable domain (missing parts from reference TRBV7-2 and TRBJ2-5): GAGVSQSPSNKVTEKGKDVELRCDPISGHTALYWYRQSLGQGLEFLIYFQGNSAPDKSGLPSDRFSAERTGGSVSTLTIQRTQQEDSAVYLCASSLTGATQYFGPGTRLLVL.

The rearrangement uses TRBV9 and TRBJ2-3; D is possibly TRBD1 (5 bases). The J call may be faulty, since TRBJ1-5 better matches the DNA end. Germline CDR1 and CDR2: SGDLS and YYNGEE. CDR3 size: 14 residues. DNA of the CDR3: TGTGCCAGCAGCGTAGGACAGCGCACAGATACGCAGCATTTT. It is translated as CASSVGQRTDTQHF.

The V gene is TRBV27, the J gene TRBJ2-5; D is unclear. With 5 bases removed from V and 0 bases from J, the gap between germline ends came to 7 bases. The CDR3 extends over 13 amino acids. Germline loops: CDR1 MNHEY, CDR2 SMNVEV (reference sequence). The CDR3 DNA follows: TGTGCCAGCAGTCTGTACTACCAAGAGACCCAGTACTTC. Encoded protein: CASSLYYQETQYF.

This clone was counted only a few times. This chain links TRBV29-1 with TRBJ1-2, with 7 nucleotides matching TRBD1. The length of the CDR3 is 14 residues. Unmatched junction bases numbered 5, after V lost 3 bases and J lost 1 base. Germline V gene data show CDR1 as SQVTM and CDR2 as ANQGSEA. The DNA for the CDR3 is TGCAGCGTTGAGGGGACAGACGTTAACTATGGCTACACCTTC. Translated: CSVEGTDVNYGYTF.

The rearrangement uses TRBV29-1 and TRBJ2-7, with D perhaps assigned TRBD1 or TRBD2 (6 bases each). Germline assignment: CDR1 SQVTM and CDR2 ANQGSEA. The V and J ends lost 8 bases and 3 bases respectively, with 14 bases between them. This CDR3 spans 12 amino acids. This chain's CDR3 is CSFKGGYYEQYF. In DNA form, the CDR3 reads TGCAGCTTTAAGGGGGGTTACTACGAGCAGTACTTC.

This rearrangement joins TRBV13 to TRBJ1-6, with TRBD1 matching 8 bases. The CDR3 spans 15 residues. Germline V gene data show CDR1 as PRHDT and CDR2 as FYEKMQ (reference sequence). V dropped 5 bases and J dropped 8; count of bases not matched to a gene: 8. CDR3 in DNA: TGTGCCAGCAGCATCCGGACAGGGAAGTATTCACCCCTCCACTTT. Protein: CASSIRTGKYSPLHF.

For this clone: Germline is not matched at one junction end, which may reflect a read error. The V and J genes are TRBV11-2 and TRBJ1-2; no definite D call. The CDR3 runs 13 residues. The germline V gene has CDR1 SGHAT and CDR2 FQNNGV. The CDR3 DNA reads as TGTGCCAGCAGCATAGACGGCCACTATGGCTACACCTTC. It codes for CASSIDGHYGYTF.

The CDR3 DNA sequence: TGTGCCAGCAGTGAAAACCTCGGGGGGGGTTACAATGAGCAGTTCTTC. Protein: CASSENLGGGYNEQFF. The chain carries TRBV6-1 and TRBJ2-1, with 8 nucleotides matching TRBD2. Trimming removed 2 bases from V and 4 bases from J; junction bases left unmatched: 7. The length of the CDR3 is 16 residues. Germline loops: CDR1 MNHNS, CDR2 SASEGT.

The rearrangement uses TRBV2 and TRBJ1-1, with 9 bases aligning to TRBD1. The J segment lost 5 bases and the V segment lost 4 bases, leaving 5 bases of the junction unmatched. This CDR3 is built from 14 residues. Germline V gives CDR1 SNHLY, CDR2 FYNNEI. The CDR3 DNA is TGTGCCAGCAGTGCGGACAGGGGTGGAACTGAAGCTTTCTTT. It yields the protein CASSADRGGTEAFF.

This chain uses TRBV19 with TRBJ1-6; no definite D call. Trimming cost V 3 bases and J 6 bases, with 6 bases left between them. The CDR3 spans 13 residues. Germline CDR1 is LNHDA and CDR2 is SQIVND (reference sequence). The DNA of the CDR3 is TGTGCCAGTAGTATTCGGCCTAATTCACCCCTCCACTTT. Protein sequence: CASSIRPNSPLHF.

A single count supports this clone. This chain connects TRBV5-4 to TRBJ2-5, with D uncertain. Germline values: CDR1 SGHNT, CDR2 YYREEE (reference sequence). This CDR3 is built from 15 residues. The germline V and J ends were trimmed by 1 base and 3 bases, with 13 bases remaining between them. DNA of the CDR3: TGTGCCAGCAGCTTGTCCTTGAGGTGGAAAGAGACCCAGTACTTC. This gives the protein CASSLSLRWKETQYF.

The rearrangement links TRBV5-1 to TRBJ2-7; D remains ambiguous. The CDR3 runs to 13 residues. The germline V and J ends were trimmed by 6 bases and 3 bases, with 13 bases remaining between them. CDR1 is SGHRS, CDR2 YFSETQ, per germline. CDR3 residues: CASTPRPDYEQYF. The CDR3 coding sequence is TGCGCCAGCACCCCCCGTCCGGACTACGAGCAGTACTTC.

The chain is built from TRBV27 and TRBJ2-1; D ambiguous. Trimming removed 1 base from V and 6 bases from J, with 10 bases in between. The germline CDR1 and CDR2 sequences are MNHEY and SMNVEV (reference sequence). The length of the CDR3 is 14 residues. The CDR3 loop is CASSLLGRPNEQFF. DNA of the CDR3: TGTGCCAGCAGTTTATTGGGAAGGCCCAATGAGCAGTTCTTC.

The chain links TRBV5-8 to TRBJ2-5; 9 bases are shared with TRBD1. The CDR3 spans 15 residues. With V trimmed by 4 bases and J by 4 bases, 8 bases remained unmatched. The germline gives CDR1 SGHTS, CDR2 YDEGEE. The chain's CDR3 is CASSPNRGRTETQYF. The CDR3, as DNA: TGTGCCAGCAGCCCGAACAGGGGGCGCACAGAGACCCAGTACTTC.

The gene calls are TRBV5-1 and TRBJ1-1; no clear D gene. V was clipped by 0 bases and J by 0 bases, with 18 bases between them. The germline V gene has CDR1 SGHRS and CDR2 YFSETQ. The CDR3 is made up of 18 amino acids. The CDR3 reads CASSLGIPLSQLNTEAFF. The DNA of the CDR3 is TGCGCCAGCAGCTTGGGAATTCCGCTTTCACAGCTGAACACTGAAGCTTTCTTT.

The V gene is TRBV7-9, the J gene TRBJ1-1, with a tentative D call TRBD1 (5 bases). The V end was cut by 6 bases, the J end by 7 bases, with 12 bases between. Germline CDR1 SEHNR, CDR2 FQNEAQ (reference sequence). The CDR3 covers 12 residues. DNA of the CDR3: TGTGCCAGCAGTGCGGGACGGGTTGAAGCTTTCTTT. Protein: CASSAGRVEAFF.

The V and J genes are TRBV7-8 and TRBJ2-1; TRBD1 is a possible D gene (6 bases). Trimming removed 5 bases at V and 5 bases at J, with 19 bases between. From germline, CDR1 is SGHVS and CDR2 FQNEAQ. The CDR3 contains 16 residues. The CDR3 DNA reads TGTGCCAGCAGCCCTCACCTGGGGGCTGGAGACAATGAGCAGTTCTTC. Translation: CASSPHLGAGDNEQFF.

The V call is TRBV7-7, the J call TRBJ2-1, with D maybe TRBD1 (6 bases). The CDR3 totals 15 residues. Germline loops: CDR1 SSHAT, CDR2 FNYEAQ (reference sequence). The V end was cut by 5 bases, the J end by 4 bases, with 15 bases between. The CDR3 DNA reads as TGTGCCAGCAGCCCGGGACAACTCCGTTACAATGAGCAGTTCTTC. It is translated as CASSPGQLRYNEQFF. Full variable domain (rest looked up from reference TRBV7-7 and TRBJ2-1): GAGVSQSPRYKVTKRGQDVTLRCDPISSHATLYWYQQALGQGPEFLTYFNYEAQPDKSGLPSDRFSAERPEGSISTLTIQRTEQRDSAMYRCASSPGQLRYNEQFFGPGTRLTVL.